This is a list of T cell receptor beta chains from one sample in a study of T cell repertoires in cytomegalovirus infection. Each CDR3 protein is one row after TCRdb ran MiXCR on the reads. The sample has roughly 100,000 distinct CDR3 sequences, roughly 39% seen once. These receptors lack a known antigen. Source: CD8+ T cells from cultured PBMCs, taken from culture after CMV antigen stimulation. The receptors were gathered from a human donor in good health (CMV status not recorded). Some clones in this sample may be carry-over from other donors' samples. The CDR3 runs from the conserved cysteine through the conserved F or W. The order of the fields is V gene, D gene, clone size, CDR3 length, J gene, CDR3 protein, CDR3 DNA. The D gene is left open where the match is weak. For some rows the clone size is stated as once, few or many, or as a class when expanded; others skip it.

TRBV12-3/TRBV12-4	.	few	11	TRBJ2-2	CASSSGGELFF	TGTGCCAGCAGCTCAGGGGGGGAGCTGTTTTTT
TRBV19	TRBD1	.	16	TRBJ2-1	CASSTLGQFTYNEQFF	TGTGCCAGTAGTACCCTGGGACAGTTCACCTACAATGAGCAGTTCTTC
TRBV5-4	TRBD2	few	15	TRBJ2-1	CASSFTGLSYNEQFF	TGTGCCAGCAGCTTTACGGGACTATCCTACAATGAGCAGTTCTTC
TRBV7-3	TRBD2	.	13	TRBJ2-1	CASSLLKGLDLFF	TGTGCCAGCAGCTTATTAAAGGGACTAGACTTGTTCTTC
TRBV7-9	.	.	13	TRBJ1-2	CASSLGDTYGYTF	TGTGCCAGCAGCTTAGGTGACACGTATGGCTACACCTTC
TRBV7-3	.	few	15	TRBJ2-1	CASSPSPGLYNEQFF	TGTGCCAGCAGTCCCTCTCCGGGGCTATACAATGAGCAGTTCTTC
TRBV19	.	.	12	TRBJ2-1	CASSIGFNEQFF	TGTGCCAGTAGTATCGGGTTCAATGAGCAGTTCTTC
TRBV15	.	many	15	TRBJ2-4	CATSRPSASKNIQYF	TGTGCCACCAGCAGACCTTCGGCCTCCAAAAACATTCAGTACTTC
TRBV9	.	.	17	TRBJ2-5	CASSVGRGNLGTETQYF	TGTGCCAGCAGCGTAGGAAGAGGAAACCTAGGTACTGAGACCCAGTACTTC
TRBV5-6	.	few	13	TRBJ2-2	CASSFRDSGELFF	TGTGCCAGCAGCTTTCGAGACTCCGGGGAGCTGTTTTTT
TRBV19	.	few	15	TRBJ1-3	CASSKSSNYGNTIYF	TGTGCCAGTAGTAAATCGAGCAACTACGGAAACACCATATATTTT
TRBV12-3/TRBV12-4	.	.	13	TRBJ2-5	CASSLQGGETQYF	TGTGCCAGCAGTTTACAGGGAGGCGAGACCCAGTACTTC
TRBV12-3/TRBV12-4	.	few	13	TRBJ1-5	CASSLLRNQPQHF	TGTGCCAGCAGTTTACTTCGAAATCAGCCCCAGCATTTT
TRBV5-6	.	many	15	TRBJ2-7	CASSLSGGGSYEQYF	TGTGCCAGCAGCTTGTCTGGCGGCGGATCCTACGAGCAGTACTTC
TRBV12-3/TRBV12-4	.	.	14	TRBJ2-1	CASSSTMTGNEQFF	TGTGCCAGCAGTTCGACGATGACCGGGAATGAGCAGTTCTTC
TRBV12-3/TRBV12-4	TRBD1	few	14	TRBJ2-7	CASSTTGGRYEQYF	TGTGCCAGCAGTACGACAGGGGGCAGGTACGAGCAGTACTTC
TRBV11-2	.	.	15	TRBJ1-4	CASRKLGLGNEKLFF	TGTGCCAGCAGAAAGCTCGGGTTAGGTAATGAAAAACTGTTTTTT
TRBV19	.	many	13	TRBJ2-7	CASSIDISGEQYF	TGTGCCAGTAGTATAGATATAAGTGGGGAGCAGTACTTC
TRBV15	TRBD1	.	13	TRBJ2-7	CATGTGGFHEQYF	TGTGCCACAGGGACAGGGGGCTTCCACGAGCAGTACTTC
TRBV4-2	.	.	15	TRBJ1-5	CASSQDGTRGQPQHF	TGTGCCAGCAGCCAAGACGGCACCAGGGGTCAGCCCCAGCATTTT
TRBV7-2	.	many	17	TRBJ2-6	CASSLTPVSSGANVLTF	TGTGCCAGCAGCTTAACCCCCGTTAGCTCTGGGGCCAACGTCCTGACTTTC
TRBV20-1	.	.	17	TRBJ2-1	CSATTGARSSSYNEQFF	TGCAGTGCTACAACCGGGGCGCGGTCCTCGTCCTACAATGAGCAGTTCTTC
TRBV15	TRBD2	.	15	TRBJ2-5	CATSSGPSGVETQYF	TGTGCCACCAGCAGTGGGCCCAGCGGGGTCGAGACCCAGTACTTC